The 25 T cell receptor beta chains below come from one sample, sequenced in a study of long-term antiretroviral therapy in people with HIV. The libraries were made with immunoSEQ v3.0 at survey level. The data were produced by immunoSEQ multiplex PCR, yet TCRdb's version contains in-frame clones alone and is incomplete. The table lists 15,000 to 20,000 clones, over 60% of them singletons, with around 15% in the top ten. The source was unsorted PBMCs, collected 2.9 years after starting antiretroviral therapy. All receptors derive from a woman between 25 and 40 years old with HIV.

The V and J genes are TRBV10-1 and TRBJ1-1, with a tentative D call TRBD1 (5 bases). V lost 1 base and J 1 base, leaving 10 bases between the germline ends. Germline CDR1 and CDR2: WNHNN and SYGVQD (reference sequence). This CDR3 has 15 amino acids. Written as DNA, the CDR3 is TGCGCCAGCAGTGAGTTGGTGGGGCCGAACACTGAAGCTTTCTTT. Protein sequence: CASSELVGPNTEAFF.

V and J are TRBV7-8 and TRBJ2-5; D could derive from TRBD1 or TRBD2 (5 bases each). Germline V gives CDR1 SGHVS, CDR2 FQNEAQ. Trimming removed 5 bases at V and 3 bases at J, with 13 bases between. The CDR3 contains 14 residues. The CDR3 is CASSQRDGKETQYF. DNA of the CDR3: TGTGCCAGCAGCCAACGGGACGGTAAAGAGACCCAGTACTTC.

CDR3 amino acids: CASSLGGTGATDTQYF. The CDR3 nucleotides read TGCGCCAGCAGCTTGGGAGGGACAGGGGCCACAGATACGCAGTATTTT. The J gene is TRBJ2-3, the V gene TRBV5-1; 10 bases are shared with TRBD1. Trimming at V came to 0 bases and at J to 2 bases, leaving 3 bases not matched to a gene. The CDR3 is 16 amino acids. CDR1 and CDR2 from the germline V gene are SGHRS and YFSETQ.

The chain links TRBV5-1 to TRBJ2-3; D call uncertain. The CDR3 loop spans 12 amino acids. Trimming took 0 bases from V and 3 from J, leaving 2 bases between them. The germline CDR1 and CDR2 sequences are SGHRS and YFSETQ. In nucleotides, the CDR3 is TGCGCCAGCAGCTTGGCAACAGATACGCAGTATTTT. It specifies CASSLATDTQYF.

This clone came up once. This chain links TRBV7-6 with TRBJ1-3, with no clear D. This CDR3 is built from 12 residues. Trimming took off 5 bases at V and 1 base at J, with 3 bases between the two ends. Germline-derived CDR1 and CDR2 are SGHVS and FNYEAQ. The CDR3 protein is CASSPSGNTIYF. DNA of the CDR3: TGTGCCAGCAGCCCATCTGGAAACACCATATATTTT. Drawing the rest from reference TRBV7-6 and TRBJ1-3, the complete variable domain is GAGVSQSPRYKVTKRGQDVALRCDPISGHVSLYWYRQALGQGPEFLTYFNYEAQQDKSGLPNDRFSAERPEGSISTLTIQRTEQRDSAMYRCASSPSGNTIYFGEGSWLTVV.

The chain employs TRBV7-3 and TRBJ2-1; 10 nucleotides match TRBD2. Trimming at V came to 2 bases and at J to 0 bases, leaving 4 bases not matched to a gene. This CDR3 is 17 amino acids long. The germline gives CDR1 SGHTA, CDR2 FQGTGA. CDR3 region: CASSLQSGGGSYNEQFF. CDR3 nucleotides: TGTGCCAGCAGCTTACAGAGCGGGGGGGGCTCCTACAATGAGCAGTTCTTC.

The rearrangement joins TRBV6-4 to TRBJ2-1; TRBD1 agrees at 7 bases. This CDR3 spans 15 amino acids. Germline CDR1 and CDR2: MRHNA and SNTAGT. J was trimmed by 6 bases and V by 4 bases; bases with no gene match: 9. The CDR3 nucleotides are TGTGCCAGCAGTGTGTTCGACAGGGTGGGCAATGAGCAGTTCTTC. This translates into CASSVFDRVGNEQFF.

This chain links TRBV9 with TRBJ1-1, with D possibly TRBD1 on 6 matching bases. Trimming removed 4 bases from V and 4 bases from J, with 17 bases in between. This CDR3 contains 15 residues. Germline loops: CDR1 SGDLS, CDR2 YYNGEE. The CDR3 reads CASSPRGDRVTEAFF. CDR3 nucleotides: TGTGCCAGCAGCCCTAGGGGGGATCGGGTCACTGAAGCTTTCTTT. Variable domain in full (rest from reference TRBV9 and TRBJ1-1): DSGVTQTPKHLITATGQRVTLRCSPRSGDLSVYWYQQSLDQGLQFLIQYYNGEERAKGNILERFSAQQFPDLHSELNLSSLELGDSALYFCASSPRGDRVTEAFFGQGTRLTVV.

In nucleotides, the CDR3 is TGCGCCAGCAGCTCGGGACAGGGGGGTTACACTGAAGCTTTCTTT. Its protein product is CASSSGQGGYTEAFF. This chain uses TRBV5-1 with TRBJ1-1, with 11 bases fitting TRBD1. V shed 3 bases, J shed 3 bases, and the junction held 4 bases outside the gene matches. The germline gives CDR1 SGHRS, CDR2 YFSETQ. The CDR3 loop spans 15 amino acids.

The chain recombines TRBV6-1 with TRBJ2-2, with TRBD1 matching over 7 bases. Per the germline V gene, CDR1 is MNHNS and CDR2 is SASEGT. The CDR3 runs 16 residues. V shed 4 bases, J shed 5 bases, and the junction held 10 bases outside the gene matches. The CDR3, as DNA: TGTGCCAGCAGTGTGAAACCCGGGACAGCTACCGGGGAGCTGTTTTTT. Translated, it gives CASSVKPGTATGELFF.

The count of this clone is one. The chain has TRBV14 and TRBJ1-1; the D is unclear. In germline, CDR1 is SGHDN, CDR2 FVKESK. Trimming stripped 1 base from V and 8 bases from J, with 17 bases between. This CDR3 has 15 residues. CDR3 loop: CASSQGRSIVTEAFF. The CDR3 DNA reads TGTGCCAGCAGCCAAGGAAGAAGCATCGTGACGGAAGCTTTCTTT.

The rearrangement links TRBV30 to TRBJ1-2; D possibly corresponds to TRBD1 (6 bases). V lost 7 bases and J 6 bases, leaving 18 bases between the germline ends. The CDR3 sequence is 13 residues long. Germline CDR1 GTSNPN, CDR2 SVGIG (reference sequence). CDR3 sequence reads: CAYSSTGVNGYTF. The DNA of the CDR3 is TGTGCCTACTCCTCGACAGGAGTAAATGGCTACACCTTC.

This chain links TRBV5-1 with TRBJ1-2, with TRBD1 as a possible D gene (5 bases). CDR3 length equals 15 residues. In germline, CDR1 is SGHRS, CDR2 YFSETQ. The V end lost 1 base, the J end lost 1 base, and 11 bases lay between the germline ends. CDR3 nucleotide sequence: TGCGCCAGCAGCTTGCTGGGGGAACTTAACTATGGCTACACCTTC. Translating gives CASSLLGELNYGYTF.

This chain uses TRBV6-1 with TRBJ1-1; perhaps TRBD1 as D (6 bases). V shed 4 bases and J shed 3 bases, with 12 bases lying between them. The CDR3 covers 14 residues. CDR1 MNHNS and CDR2 SASEGT come from the germline V gene. CDR3 coding DNA: TGTGCCAGCAGTGGGAACAGGGAGTACACTGAAGCTTTCTTT. Translating gives CASSGNREYTEAFF.

J is TRBJ1-1 and V is TRBV4-2; no firm D call. Germline CDR1 and CDR2: LGHNA and YNFKEQ. Trimming stripped 4 bases from V and 5 bases from J, with 20 bases between. The CDR3 sequence is 16 residues long. As DNA, the CDR3 is TGTGCCAGCAGCCCAGAAGGTGGGTCCTCAAGGACTGAAGCTTTCTTT. This encodes CASSPEGGSSRTEAFF.

The chain recombines TRBV4-2 with TRBJ2-2; 11 bases are shared with TRBD2. The CDR3 has 19 residues. Germline CDR1 LGHNA, CDR2 YNFKEQ. V trimming: 1 base; J trimming: 2 bases; junction bases outside the gene matches: 9. The CDR3 coding sequence is TGTGCCAGCAGCCAAGTGATTAGCGGGGGGGCCCATAACACCGGGGAGCTGTTTTTT. Translated: CASSQVISGGAHNTGELFF.

The chain recombines TRBV7-2 with TRBJ1-1, with TRBD1 identical over 7 bases. This CDR3 region has 15 residues. The junction had 6 bases not matched to a gene; V was cut back by 0 bases and J by 5 bases. Germline-derived CDR1 and CDR2 are SGHTA and FQGNSA. The CDR3 DNA reads as TGTGCCAGCAGCTTAGCAGGGTTCAGGGGGACTGAAGCTTTCTTT. Its protein product is CASSLAGFRGTEAFF. The whole variable domain, remainder taken from reference TRBV7-2 and TRBJ1-1, is GAGVSQSPSNKVTEKGKDVELRCDPISGHTALYWYRQSLGQGLEFLIYFQGNSAPDKSGLPSDRFSAERTGGSVSTLTIQRTQQEDSAVYLCASSLAGFRGTEAFFGQGTRLTVV.

This rearrangement joins TRBV10-2 to TRBJ1-1; weak D call: TRBD1 (5 bases). Per the germline V gene, CDR1 is WSHSY and CDR2 is SAAADI. The length of the CDR3 is 13 residues. The germline V and J ends were trimmed by 7 bases and 4 bases, with 13 bases remaining between them. The CDR3 DNA follows: TGCGCCAGCACCTCTGGGGGGGGCACTGAAGCTTTCTTT. This translates into CASTSGGGTEAFF.

This clone has a handful of counts. This chain connects TRBV4-1 to TRBJ1-5; D gene ambiguous. The CDR3 is 15 residues long. Germline CDR1 is MGHRA and CDR2 is YSYEKL. The germline V and J ends were trimmed by 0 bases and 0 bases, with 6 bases remaining between them. The CDR3 loop reads CASSQENNSNQPQHF. The CDR3 DNA sequence: TGCGCCAGCAGCCAAGAAAATAATAGCAATCAGCCCCAGCATTTT.

The V and J genes are TRBV18 and TRBJ1-6; D unclear. Trimming took 2 bases from V and 9 from J, leaving 14 bases between them. Germline assignment: CDR1 KGHSH and CDR2 LQKENI. The CDR3 length is 15 residues. The CDR3 region has the DNA TGTGCCAGCTCACCAGGGGATCAGTTGGTTTCACCCCTCCACTTT. This sequence encodes CASSPGDQLVSPLHF. The variable domain in full, with the rest retrieved from reference TRBV18 and TRBJ1-6, is NAGVMQNPRHLVRRRGQEARLRCSPMKGHSHVYWYRQLPEEGLKFMVYLQKENIIDESGMPKERFSAEFPKEGPSILRIQQVVRGDSAAYFCASSPGDQLVSPLHFGNGTRLTVT.

The V call is TRBV25-1, the J call TRBJ1-6; 7 nucleotides line up with TRBD1. CDR3 size: 16 residues. The germline CDR1 and CDR2 sequences are MGHDK and SYGVNS. V shed 5 bases, J shed 5 bases, and the junction held 9 bases outside the gene matches. CDR3 region: CASSHKRGPNNSPLHF. The CDR3 nucleotides are TGTGCCAGCAGTCATAAAAGGGGGCCTAATAATTCACCCCTCCACTTT.

The rearrangement joins TRBV28 to TRBJ1-4; no clear D. CDR1 and CDR2 from the germline V gene are MDHEN and SYDVKM. Between the trimmed V and J ends, which lost 6 bases and 8 bases, there was a span of 7 bases. CDR3 length equals 11 residues. The CDR3 region is CASSPREKLFF. The CDR3 nucleotides read TGTGCCAGCAGCCCGAGAGAAAAACTGTTTTTT.

The rearrangement uses TRBV6-6 and TRBJ2-1; 8 bases are shared with TRBD1. With 2 bases clipped from V and 4 bases from J, the junction kept 4 bases outside the gene matches. CDR1 and CDR2 (germline): MNHNY, SVGAGI (reference sequence). This CDR3 contains 15 residues. CDR3 protein: CASSYRTGTYNEQFF. The CDR3 coding sequence is TGTGCCAGCAGTTACCGGACAGGGACTTACAATGAGCAGTTCTTC.

J is TRBJ2-2 and V is TRBV7-2, with 14 bases matching TRBD2. The CDR3 has 19 residues. Trimming took 1 base from V and 1 from J; bases not matched to a gene: 5. The germline gives CDR1 SGHTA, CDR2 FQGNSA. CDR3 sequence (DNA): TGTGCCAGCAGCTTAGATGCGACTAGCGGGGGGGTGAACACCGGGGAGCTGTTTTTT. It codes for CASSLDATSGGVNTGELFF.

The chain links TRBV6-1 to TRBJ2-2; D remains ambiguous. V was pared by 7 bases and J by 4 bases, with 7 bases between. This CDR3 has 12 amino acids. Germline CDR1 and CDR2: MNHNS and SASEGT. CDR3: CASTSPTGELFF. As DNA, the CDR3 is TGTGCCAGCACGTCCCCCACCGGGGAGCTGTTTTTT.